This T cell receptor (beta chain) originates from a study of cytomegalovirus exposure and HLA in healthy donors. Deletions cut 6 bases from V and 5 bases from J, with 21 bases between. This CDR3 spans 16 amino acids. In germline, CDR1 is MDHEN, CDR2 SYDVKM. For this clone: Its antigen is as yet unknown.

The primer mix had 60 Vbeta and 13 Jbeta primers. TCRdb's table, derived via immunoSEQ multiplex PCR, lists solely in-frame clones and lacks some. This sample's table reports about 110,000 clones. Study findings and constraints: It was about 150 TCR beta chains that were listed as cytomegalovirus-associated. Presence/absence analysis assumed near-uniform sequencing depth across donors.

This chain joins TRBV28 and TRBJ2-3; D is perhaps TRBD1 (6 bases). This clonotype was sampled from a middle-aged man in good health and CMV-seropositive. Sequencing used PBMCs. CDR3 in amino acids: CASRDGPGHPGDTQYF. The CDR3 DNA follows: TGTGCCAGCAGGGATGGTCCGGGACACCCTGGAGATACGCAGTATTTT. Full variable domain (remainder filled in from reference TRBV28 and TRBJ2-3): DVKVTQSSRYLVKRTGEKVFLECVQDMDHENMFWYRQDPGLGLRLIYFSYDVKMKEKGDIPEGYSVSREKKERFSLILESASTNQTSMYLCASRDGPGHPGDTQYFGPGTRLTVL.